A selection of T cell receptor beta chains follows, all from one sample in a study of CD8 T cells in ankylosing spondylitis. MiXCR, applied by TCRdb to the 5' RACE reads, yields one record per CDR3 protein. The data show 250,000 to 300,000 distinct CDR3 sequences, around 18% seen once. The sequenced sample was blood, either unsorted or a sorted T cell fraction (not recorded which). The receptors were sampled from a male donor with ankylosing spondylitis or in good health (not recorded which). CDR3s include the opening cysteine and the closing phenylalanine or tryptophan. Fields, in order: J gene, clone size, D gene, V gene, CDR3 DNA, CDR3 protein. The D gene is left open where the match is weak. Clone size appears in some rows only: once, few, many, or a class for an expanded clone.

TRBJ1-1	-	-	TRBV12-3/TRBV12-4	TGTGCCAGCAGTTTACAGGGAAGGGACACTGAAGCTTTCTTT	CASSLQGRDTEAFF
TRBJ2-1	few	-	TRBV11-2	TGTGCCAGCAGCACGAAGACAGGCCTCGTCAATGAGCAGTTCTTC	CASSTKTGLVNEQFF
TRBJ1-2	many	-	TRBV5-1	TGCGCCAGCAGCTTGGCCGTGGGAAGGAGCTACACCTTC	CASSLAVGRSYTF
TRBJ2-1	few	-	TRBV19	TGTGCCAGTAGTATTATAAGTACAGTCGGACCCAATGAGCAGTTCTTC	CASSIISTVGPNEQFF
TRBJ1-5	few	TRBD1	TRBV28	TGTGCCAGCAGTTTACCCAGGGGGTTGGGGAGCAATCAGCCCCAGCATTTT	CASSLPRGLGSNQPQHF
TRBJ2-5	many	-	TRBV2	TGTGCCAGCAGTGTGCGGATCCAAGAGACCCAGTACTTC	CASSVRIQETQYF
TRBJ1-1	few	-	TRBV5-5	TGTGCCAGCAGCCTCAGAGATGATCGGACTGAAGCTTTCTTT	CASSLRDDRTEAFF
TRBJ1-3	few	-	TRBV12-3/TRBV12-4	TGTGCCAGCCAGGCAGATGGAAACACCATATATTTT	CASQADGNTIYF
TRBJ1-1	-	-	TRBV20-1	TGCAGTGCTAGTAGGCCGGGAGGGCCCACTTTAAACACTGAAGCTTTCTTT	CSASRPGGPTLNTEAFF
TRBJ1-1	few	-	TRBV12-3/TRBV12-4	TGTGCCAGCAGCCTTAGGGGGGGGGGCATGAACACTGAAGCTTTCTTT	CASSLRGGGMNTEAFF
TRBJ2-6	few	TRBD1	TRBV28	TGTGCCAGCAGTCCAATTACCGGGACAGGGCTAACGTCTGCCAACGTCCTGACTTTC	CASSPITGTGLTSANVLTF
TRBJ1-4	few	-	TRBV12-3/TRBV12-4	TGTGCCAGCACCCAAGGGAAGGGAAAACTGTTTTTT	CASTQGKGKLFF
TRBJ2-3	few	TRBD2	TRBV20-1	TGCAGTGCATTTCTAGCGGGGGGGCAAAAAGATACGCAGTATTTT	CSAFLAGGQKDTQYF
TRBJ1-2	-	-	TRBV4-1	TGCGCCAGCAGCCAAGGATCCAAGGGGCACTATGGCTACACCTTC	CASSQGSKGHYGYTF
TRBJ2-6	-	-	TRBV29-1	TGCAGCGTTGGGACAGCTGGGGCCAACGTCCTGACTTTC	CSVGTAGANVLTF
TRBJ1-2	many	-	TRBV12-3/TRBV12-4	TGTGCCAGCAGTGATACTCCGAATGGCTACACCTTC	CASSDTPNGYTF
TRBJ2-2	-	TRBD1	TRBV20-1	TGCAGTGCTAGGGGGGACAGGAACACCGGGGAGCTGTTTTTT	CSARGDRNTGELFF
TRBJ2-1	-	-	TRBV18	TGTGCCAGCTCACCAGCCGGAACGGCCGATGAGCAGTTCTTC	CASSPAGTADEQFF
TRBJ2-3	-	TRBD2	TRBV5-1	TGCGCCAGCAGCGCCACACTAGCGGGGAGCACAGATACGCAGTATTTT	CASSATLAGSTDTQYF